This T cell receptor (beta chain) was sequenced in a study of shared clonotypes between healthy human individuals. Some clones are missing from TCRdb's copy, which holds only in-frame ones; the method was immunoSEQ multiplex PCR. Of about 2.4 million clones detected, around 90% appear once; the ten largest clones hold roughly 0.13%. In the CD4+ fraction, cells were divided into CD45RA+ naive and CD45RA-negative memory subsets. V lost 5 bases, J lost 2 bases, and 10 bases stayed unmatched. The CDR3 length is 16 residues. In germline, CDR1 is LNHDA, CDR2 SQIVND (reference sequence). The genes are TRBV19 and TRBJ2-7, with TRBD1 identical over 9 bases. Sequences were obtained from naive CD4+ T cells sorted from blood. Subset defined: CD45RA+ positively selected. The TCR comes from a man younger than 35 in good health. The CDR3 loop reads CASSAGTGKGPYEQYF. CDR3 coding DNA: TGTGCCAGTAGTGCCGGGACAGGGAAGGGTCCCTACGAGCAGTACTTC.